This T cell receptor (beta chain) is from a study of monozygotic twins with inflammatory bowel disease. TCRdb re-called the 5' RACE reads and shows each CDR3 protein once, DNA omitted. This listing includes some 83,000 distinct CDR3 sequences. Notes on the study in general: Evidence did not back any single strong signal or clonotype linked to IBD.

As for this clonotype: Its antigen is still unknown.

This TCR derives from a human donor with ulcerative colitis or Crohn's disease, or a healthy co-twin of an affected twin (not recorded which). Specimen: blood.

CDR3 loop: CASSLAPGLAGPLNQETQYF. The V call is TRBV11-1, the J call TRBJ2-5; without DNA, the TCRdb call of TRBD2 cannot be checked. The length of the CDR3 is 20 residues. From germline, CDR1 is SGHAT and CDR2 FQDESV (reference sequence).